Below are 13 T cell receptor beta chains sequenced from a single sample in a study of response to subunit inactivated influenza vaccine. MiXCR was run by TCRdb on the RT-PCR reads, yielding one entry per CDR3 protein. The top ten hold roughly 10% of the sample, which has around 530,000 distinct CDR3 sequences, about an eighth seen once. Here the sequenced sample was PBMCs from blood, taken on the day of vaccination. Receptor source: a man in his fifties who received an inactivated influenza vaccine.

This clonotype has only a few counts. The gene calls are TRBV5-1 and TRBJ2-7; TRBD1 might be the D (6 bases). V shed 4 bases and J shed 2 bases, with 16 bases lying between them. The germline CDR1 and CDR2 sequences are SGHRS and YFSETQ. This CDR3 is built from 15 residues. The CDR3 nucleotides read TGCGCCAGCAGCACGACAGGTCACCTAACCTACGAGCAGTACTTC. This encodes CASSTTGHLTYEQYF.

The gene calls are TRBV29-1 and TRBJ2-3; a weak D match, TRBD2 (5 bases). Trimming shortened V by 2 bases and J by 1 base, and 13 bases separated the two germline ends. From germline, CDR1 is SQVTM and CDR2 ANQGSEA. The CDR3 extends over 15 amino acids. In DNA form, the CDR3 reads TGCAGCGTTGAATGGGTGGGAGCGGGCACAGATACGCAGTATTTT. Encoded protein: CSVEWVGAGTDTQYF.

The chain couples TRBV12-3 or TRBV12-4 to TRBJ2-5, with 16 nucleotides matching TRBD2. The CDR3 runs to 17 residues. V shed 2 bases and J 3 bases; nucleotides not matched to a gene: 3. For the CDR3, the DNA is TGTGCCAGCAGTTTACCCGGGACTAGCGGGGGGGAAGAGACCCAGTACTTC. Its protein product is CASSLPGTSGGEETQYF.

This clonotype was seen ten or more times. V gene TRBV5-1 combines with J gene TRBJ2-7, with 7 bases matching TRBD1. The V gene end was trimmed by 5 bases and the J gene end by 4 bases; junction bases not matched to a gene: 6. Germline V gene data show CDR1 as SGHRS and CDR2 as YFSETQ. This CDR3 region has 13 residues. CDR3 sequence: CASSRDSLYEQYF. The CDR3 nucleotides read TGCGCCAGCAGTCGGGACAGCCTATACGAGCAGTACTTC.

Only a few counts were recorded for this clonotype. The chain uses TRBV27 and TRBJ2-6; the D is unclear. V was pared by 0 bases and J by 2 bases, with 5 bases between. In germline, CDR1 is MNHEY, CDR2 SMNVEV (reference sequence). The CDR3 is 15 residues long. This chain's CDR3 is CASSLSWAGANVLTF. The CDR3 coding sequence is TGTGCCAGCAGTTTATCATGGGCTGGGGCCAACGTCCTGACTTTC.

This rearrangement joins TRBV5-1 to TRBJ2-7; 10 bases map to TRBD1. The ends lost 6 bases at V and 6 bases at J; junction bases unmatched: 6. CDR1 and CDR2 (germline): SGHRS, YFSETQ. CDR3 length: 13 residues. CDR3 residues: CASNTGQGVEQYF. CDR3 bases: TGCGCCAGCAATACCGGACAGGGGGTCGAGCAGTACTTC.

This clonotype has only a few counts. The V gene is TRBV30, the J gene TRBJ2-7; D gene unclear. Trimming stripped 3 bases from V and 1 base from J, with 19 bases between. This CDR3 has 16 amino acids. Germline lookup yields CDR1 GTSNPN and CDR2 SVGIG (reference sequence). In DNA, the CDR3 is TGTGCCTGGAGAAATGGTCCGGGCTCTAAATCCTACGAGCAGTACTTC. Translating gives CAWRNGPGSKSYEQYF.

This clonotype has more than one count but fewer than ten. V gene TRBV5-1 combines with J gene TRBJ1-1; D gene uncertain. CDR3 size: 16 residues. Trimming took 0 bases from V and 0 from J, leaving 12 bases between them. CDR1 is SGHRS and CDR2 is YFSETQ in the germline V gene. This CDR3 is CASSLAESSVNTEAFF. The CDR3 nucleotides read TGCGCCAGCAGCTTGGCCGAGTCGAGTGTGAACACTGAAGCTTTCTTT.

This clonotype was detected a few times. The V gene is TRBV5-6, the J gene TRBJ2-1, with 11 bases that match TRBD2. The length of the CDR3 is 21 residues. In germline, CDR1 is SGHDT, CDR2 YYEEEE. Trimming removed 4 bases from V and 7 bases from J; junction bases left unmatched: 25. The chain's CDR3 is CASSPGTGHNTGLAARNEQFF. The CDR3 DNA reads TGTGCCAGCAGCCCGGGGACGGGACATAATACGGGACTAGCGGCAAGGAATGAGCAGTTCTTC. Full variable domain (remainder filled in from reference TRBV5-6 and TRBJ2-1): DAGVTQSPTHLIKTRGQQVTLRCSPKSGHDTVSWYQQALGQGPQFIFQYYEEEERQRGNFPDRFSGHQFPNYSSELNVNALLLGDSALYLCASSPGTGHNTGLAARNEQFFGPGTRLTVL.

This clonotype was seen at least ten times. V usage is TRBV29-1 and J usage is TRBJ2-7, with unresolved D. Per germline, CDR1 SQVTM and CDR2 ANQGSEA. The CDR3 covers 14 residues. Trimming removed 0 bases from V and 2 bases from J, with 11 bases in between. The CDR3 sequence is CSVEEDETPYEQYF. DNA of the CDR3: TGCAGCGTTGAAGAAGATGAGACACCCTACGAGCAGTACTTC.

This clonotype was observed a few times. The J gene is TRBJ2-2, the V gene TRBV18; a possible D gene is TRBD1 (6 bases). Germline CDR1 is KGHSH and CDR2 is LQKENI. The CDR3 extends over 15 amino acids. The germline V and J ends were trimmed by 7 bases and 2 bases, with 14 bases remaining between them. CDR3 sequence reads: CASLSGTPNTGELFF. The CDR3 DNA is TGTGCCAGCTTATCCGGGACACCTAACACCGGGGAGCTGTTTTTT.

As concerns this clonotype: A much larger clone differs by one base, so this may be a read error. The DNA for the CDR3 is TGTGCCAGCAGTTACCGACCTGCCGGGGAGCTGTCTTTT. Protein: CASSYRPAGELSF. This chain joins TRBV6-5 and TRBJ2-2; D possibly corresponds to TRBD2 (5 bases). The CDR3 has 13 amino acids. Germline CDR1 reads MNHEY; CDR2 reads SVGAGI.

There are many counts of this clonotype. The chain recombines TRBV20-1 with TRBJ2-1; TRBD1 matches 11 bases. The length of the CDR3 is 16 residues. The germline gives CDR1 DFQATT, CDR2 SNEGSKA (reference sequence). The trim removed 5 bases at V and 4 bases at J, leaving 10 bases unmatched. The CDR3 sequence: CSAPGDRGGEYNEQFF. Here the CDR3 DNA reads TGCAGTGCTCCTGGGGACAGGGGGGGGGAGTACAATGAGCAGTTCTTC.